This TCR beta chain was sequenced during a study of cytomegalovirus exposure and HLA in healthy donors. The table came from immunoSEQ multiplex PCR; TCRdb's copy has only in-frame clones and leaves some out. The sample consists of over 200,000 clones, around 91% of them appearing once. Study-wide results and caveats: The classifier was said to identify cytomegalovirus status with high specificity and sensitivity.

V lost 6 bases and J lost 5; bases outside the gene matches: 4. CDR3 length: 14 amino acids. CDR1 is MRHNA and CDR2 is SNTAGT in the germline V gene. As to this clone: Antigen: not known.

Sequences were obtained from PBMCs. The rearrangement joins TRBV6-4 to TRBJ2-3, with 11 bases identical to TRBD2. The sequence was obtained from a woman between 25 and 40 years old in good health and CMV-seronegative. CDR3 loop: CASSPGTSGDTQYF. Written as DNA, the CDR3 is TGTGCCAGCAGCCCCGGGACTAGCGGAGATACGCAGTATTTT.